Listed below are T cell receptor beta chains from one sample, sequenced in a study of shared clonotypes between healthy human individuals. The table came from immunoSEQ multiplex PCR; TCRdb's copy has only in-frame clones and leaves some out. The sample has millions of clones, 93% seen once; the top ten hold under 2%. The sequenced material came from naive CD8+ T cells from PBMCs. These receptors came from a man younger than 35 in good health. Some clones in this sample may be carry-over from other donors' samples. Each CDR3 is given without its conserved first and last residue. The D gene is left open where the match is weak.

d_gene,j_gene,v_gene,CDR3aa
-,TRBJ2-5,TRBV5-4,ASSPDGQETQY
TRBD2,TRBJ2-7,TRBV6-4,ASSPTSSGYEQY
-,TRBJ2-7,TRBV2,ASSGTQGTSSYEQY
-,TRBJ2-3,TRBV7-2,ASSLRAGTDTQY
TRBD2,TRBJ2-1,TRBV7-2,ASSFPLSGRSYNEQF
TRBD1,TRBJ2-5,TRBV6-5,ASSLQGNLWETQY
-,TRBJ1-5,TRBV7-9,ASRNDNQPQH
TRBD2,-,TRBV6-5,ASRPSGSYYEQY
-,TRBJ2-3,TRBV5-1,ASSLSRSTDTQY
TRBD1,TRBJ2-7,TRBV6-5,ASSDGQGSNEQY
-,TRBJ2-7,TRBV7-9,ASAFNGADPYEQY
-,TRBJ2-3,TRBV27,ASGFGTDTQY
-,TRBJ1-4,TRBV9,ASSDHSEKLF
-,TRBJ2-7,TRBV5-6,ASSLEAELYEQY
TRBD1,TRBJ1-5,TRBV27,ASSLFGTGDQPQH
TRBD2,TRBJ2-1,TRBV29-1,SVAGGLAGGEQF
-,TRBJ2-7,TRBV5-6,ASSLGDNEAYEQY
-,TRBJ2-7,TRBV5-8,ASSPAKYEQY
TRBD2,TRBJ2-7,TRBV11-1,ASSLRGGYEQY
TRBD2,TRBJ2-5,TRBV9,ASSVGTSKRLQETQY
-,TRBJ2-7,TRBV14,ASSQGSGPYEQY
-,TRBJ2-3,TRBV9,ASSVVDITDTQY
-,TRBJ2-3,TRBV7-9,ASSLRRDMEVTQY
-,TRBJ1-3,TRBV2,ASVPRGSGNTIY
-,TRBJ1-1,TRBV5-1,ASSLVAAAAAEAF
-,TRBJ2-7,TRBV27,ASSLSYGRGTDEQY
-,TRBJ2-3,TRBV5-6,ASSVIPGDTQY